The rows below give T cell receptor beta chains drawn from one sample of a study of molecular identifiers for immune sequencing clone quantification. TCRdb called the PCR reads again in MiXCR, with one record for every CDR3 protein. The sample contains tens of thousands of distinct CDR3 sequences, about 23% of which appear only once. Sequenced material: naive CD8+ T cells from blood, with Jurkat cell RNA spiked in. Source of these receptors: a human donor in good health. Some libraries in this study had Jurkat cell RNA spiked in. Each CDR3 is given with its conserved first and last residue. A D gene is named only where the DNA matches it firmly. The listing skips clone size in some rows; elsewhere it reads once, few, many or a size class.

abundance: .
v_gene: TRBV19
j_gene: TRBJ2-2
len: 15
d_gene: .
CDR3nt: TGTGCCAGTAGTATCTCTCTAGGATTAGGCGGGGAGCTGTTTTTT
CDR3aa: CASSISLGLGGELFF

abundance: few
v_gene: TRBV4-3
j_gene: TRBJ1-2
len: 15
d_gene: .
CDR3nt: TGCGCCAGCAGCCAAGATCCCACCCCGCTTGATGGCTACACCTTC
CDR3aa: CASSQDPTPLDGYTF

abundance: .
v_gene: TRBV5-5
j_gene: TRBJ2-5
len: 17
d_gene: TRBD1
CDR3nt: TGTGCCAGCAGCTACCCCGAGTGGACAGGGGGCGCGGAGACCCAGTACTTC
CDR3aa: CASSYPEWTGGAETQYF

abundance: once
v_gene: TRBV29-1
j_gene: TRBJ2-1
len: 13
d_gene: .
CDR3nt: TGCAGGTCCGGGGAGGCGACGGACAATGAGCAGTTCTTC
CDR3aa: CRSGEATDNEQFF

abundance: few
v_gene: TRBV9
j_gene: TRBJ2-3
len: 19
d_gene: .
CDR3nt: TGTGCCAGCAGCGTAGAGGGGGGCAGCAACTACCCTCACACAGATACGCAGTATTTT
CDR3aa: CASSVEGGSNYPHTDTQYF

abundance: .
v_gene: TRBV4-3
j_gene: TRBJ2-7
len: 17
d_gene: TRBD1
CDR3nt: TGCGCCAGCAGCCACGCTCCGCCCGGGACAGGGGCCTACGAGCAGTACTTC
CDR3aa: CASSHAPPGTGAYEQYF

abundance: many
v_gene: TRBV7-9
j_gene: TRBJ1-5
len: 15
d_gene: .
CDR3nt: TGTGCCAGCAGCCTAATGGGGGATAGCAATCAGCCCCAGCATTTT
CDR3aa: CASSLMGDSNQPQHF

abundance: .
v_gene: TRBV4-1
j_gene: TRBJ1-1
len: 12
d_gene: .
CDR3nt: TGCGCCAGCAGAGGACCGGGGGTTGAGAGCGCTTTT
CDR3aa: CASRGPGVESAF

abundance: many
v_gene: TRBV12-3/TRBV12-4
j_gene: TRBJ2-5
len: 16
d_gene: TRBD2
CDR3nt: TGTGCCAGCAGTCCCAGACTAGCGGGGACCCAAGAGACCCAGTACTTC
CDR3aa: CASSPRLAGTQETQYF

abundance: .
v_gene: TRBV7-8
j_gene: TRBJ2-3
len: 20
d_gene: TRBD2
CDR3nt: TGTGCCAGCAGCTTAGCCCCCGGACTAGCGGGGGAATCGGTACCAGATACGCAGTATTTT
CDR3aa: CASSLAPGLAGESVPDTQYF

abundance: few
v_gene: TRBV7-9
j_gene: TRBJ1-1
len: 17
d_gene: TRBD1
CDR3nt: TGTGCCAGCAGCCTCAACCCGGGACAGGGGAAGAGCACTGAAGCTTTCTTT
CDR3aa: CASSLNPGQGKSTEAFF

abundance: .
v_gene: TRBV27
j_gene: TRBJ2-7
len: 14
d_gene: .
CDR3nt: TGTGTCAGCAGTCCGGGACTCCCTAACTACGAGCAGTACTTC
CDR3aa: CVSSPGLPNYEQYF

abundance: .
v_gene: TRBV4-3
j_gene: TRBJ2-3
len: 16
d_gene: TRBD2
CDR3nt: TGCGCCAGCAGCCCGTTAGCGGGGGGGCCTGAAGATACGCAGTATTTT
CDR3aa: CASSPLAGGPEDTQYF

abundance: many
v_gene: TRBV15
j_gene: TRBJ2-2
len: 17
d_gene: TRBD2
CDR3nt: TGTGCCACCAGCAGAGAAAGAACTAGCGGGATGACCGGGGAGCTGTTTTTT
CDR3aa: CATSRERTSGMTGELFF

abundance: few
v_gene: TRBV12-3/TRBV12-4
j_gene: TRBJ2-1
len: 15
d_gene: .
CDR3nt: TGTGCCAGCAGTTCCCTACCGGACAGCTACAATGAGCAGTTCTTC
CDR3aa: CASSSLPDSYNEQFF

abundance: many
v_gene: TRBV13
j_gene: TRBJ1-2
len: 13
d_gene: .
CDR3nt: TGTGCCAGCAGCTTCACAGAGTACTATGGCTACACCTTC
CDR3aa: CASSFTEYYGYTF